This TCR beta chain originates from a study of blood T cell repertoires in COVID-19. Whole-study context: The samples span acute and convalescent COVID-19 from the United States, Italy and Spain.

In the authors' methods: The authors estimated nucleated cell counts from reference gene primer amplification. The method was immunoSEQ multiplex PCR; TCRdb's version includes in-frame clones alone and lacks a portion of them. From that table come the V and J calls and clone size; the DNA was used to work out D and trimming. The sample holds about 72,000 clones; under 95% are singletons and the top ten take 4.8%. A single count supports this clone. Germline lookup yields CDR1 SEHNR and CDR2 FQNEAQ (reference sequence). V was trimmed by 4 bases and J by 9 bases, leaving 10 bases between them. The CDR3 totals 12 residues.

The clonotype comes from a woman aged 55 to 70 with active COVID-19. This chain uses TRBV7-9 with TRBJ1-5, with a tentative D call TRBD1 (5 bases). Sequencing was done on a sample of peripheral blood. In DNA, the CDR3 is TGTGCCAGCAGCTCCCGGGGGTGGCCCCAGCATTTT. It yields the protein CASSSRGWPQHF. Full variable domain (missing parts from reference TRBV7-9 and TRBJ1-5): DTGVSQNPRHKITKRGQNVTFRCDPISEHNRLYWYRQTLGQGPEFLTYFQNEAQLEKSRLLSDRFSAERPKGSFSTLEIQRTEQGDSAMYLCASSSRGWPQHFGDGTRLSIL.